The sequence of this T cell receptor beta chain was determined in a study of CD8+CD57+ T cells in acquired aplastic anemia. This clonotype was seen repeatedly, ten times or more. Its antigen is not known. Genomic DNA was employed as the template in profiling TCR beta VDJ and CDR3. MiXCR, applied by TCRdb to the reads, yields one record per CDR3 protein. The table lists about 170,000 distinct CDR3 sequences, 35% to 55% of them singletons. The study, taken as a whole, reports: Significant differences in CD8+ Simpson's diversity were not observed between patients and controls.

The V gene lost 7 bases and the J gene lost 3 bases, with 14 bases spanning the gap. From germline, CDR1 is LNHDA and CDR2 SQIVND (reference sequence). This CDR3 has 14 residues. The sequence derives from a human donor in good health. This chain links TRBV19 with TRBJ2-3; unclear D gene. Sequences were obtained from sorted CD4+, CD8+, or CD8+CD57+ T cells (not recorded which) from PBMCs. The DNA of the CDR3 is TGTGCCAGTACCCAAAGAACCGGAACAGATACGCAGTATTTT. Translating it yields CASTQRTGTDTQYF.